The subject of this entry is one TCR beta chain. V was cut by 5 bases and J by 0 bases, with 14 bases left in between. The CDR3 loop spans 14 amino acids. Germline V lookup: CDR1 SQVTM, CDR2 ANQGSEA. These data are taken from a study of siplizumab effects on memory and regulatory T cells. Some clones are missing from TCRdb's copy, which holds only in-frame ones; the method was immunoSEQ multiplex PCR. The sample yields approximately 50,000 clones, more than 85% seen once. The source is a human donor in good health. The rearrangement links TRBV29-1 to TRBJ2-7, with D possibly TRBD2 on 6 matching bases. The sample consisted of CD8+ T cells sorted from blood. The CDR3 coding sequence is TGCAGCGTTCGCGGAGACGGGAGCTCCTACGAGCAGTACTTC. Residues: CSVRGDGSSYEQYF.